The 10 T cell receptor beta chains given below trace back to one sample, sequenced in a study of T cell repertoires in cytomegalovirus infection. No cognate antigen is known for these TCRs. TCRdb itself ran the reads through MiXCR, one entry per CDR3 protein. The sample yields just over 450,000 distinct CDR3 sequences, 40% to 50% seen once. Sample: cultured PBMCs, taken from culture after CMV antigen stimulation. The receptors derive from a human donor in good health (CMV status not recorded). Some clones in this sample may be carry-over from other donors' samples.

The V gene is TRBV12-3 or TRBV12-4, the J gene TRBJ1-5, with D unresolved. This CDR3 has 14 residues. Trimming removed 6 bases from V and 1 base from J, with 10 bases in between. CDR3 sequence reads: CASSRSRSNQPQHF. The CDR3 bases are TGTGCCAGCAGCCGGTCACGGAGCAATCAGCCCCAGCATTTT.

The chain employs TRBV3-1 and TRBJ2-3; D gene ambiguous. Looked up from germline, CDR1 is LGHDT and CDR2 is YNNKEL (reference sequence). V lost 5 bases and J 5 bases, leaving 17 bases between the germline ends. The CDR3 sequence is 15 residues long. The chain's CDR3 is CASSGASLQLDTQYF. The CDR3 DNA reads TGTGCCAGCAGCGGCGCGAGTCTCCAATTAGATACGCAGTATTTT.

The chain uses TRBV6-8 and TRBJ2-7, with 9 bases aligning to TRBD2. This CDR3 is 15 amino acids long. Germline CDR1 and CDR2: MNHGY and SAAAGT. The junction had 10 bases not matched to a gene; V was cut back by 2 bases and J by 8 bases. DNA for the CDR3: TGTGCCAGCAGTTACCTGGGACTAGCCACACTCAAGCAGTACTTC. Protein sequence: CASSYLGLATLKQYF.

There are a few counts of this clonotype. The chain couples TRBV6-1 to TRBJ2-1, with D perhaps matching TRBD2 (5 bases). The CDR3 is made up of 12 amino acids. Trimming left V 6 bases short and J 6 bases short, with 9 bases between. Looked up from germline, CDR1 is MNHNS and CDR2 is SASEGT. CDR3 region: CASRVASNEQFF. CDR3 DNA: TGTGCCAGCAGGGTAGCGTCCAATGAGCAGTTCTTC.

As DNA, the CDR3 is TGTGCCAGCGGACAGGGCGGAGAGACCCAGTACTTC. Translation: CASGQGGETQYF. The chain combines TRBV6-2 or TRBV6-3 with TRBJ2-5, with 8 positions matching TRBD1. The CDR3 runs 12 residues. CDR1 and CDR2 from the germline V gene are MNHEY and SVGEGT. With 8 bases clipped from V and 4 bases from J, the junction kept 3 bases outside the gene matches.

The chain couples TRBV7-2 to TRBJ2-1, with a possible D match to TRBD2 (6 bases). There are 14 residues in the CDR3. V gave up 7 bases and J gave up 2 bases, with 12 bases separating them. Germline CDR1 SGHTA, CDR2 FQGNSA. The CDR3 DNA is TGTGCCAGCACCCCGACTAGTGCCTACAATGAGCAGTTCTTC. Translated, it gives CASTPTSAYNEQFF.

This clonotype was recorded a few times. V gene TRBV29-1 combines with J gene TRBJ1-2; D not resolved. CDR1 is SQVTM, CDR2 ANQGSEA, per germline. CDR3 size: 12 residues. The V end was cut by 3 bases, the J end by 6 bases, with 11 bases between. The CDR3 sequence: CSVEGGRDGYTF. The CDR3 coding sequence is TGCAGCGTTGAGGGCGGTCGAGATGGCTACACCTTC. The full variable domain, completed using reference TRBV29-1 and TRBJ1-2, is SAVISQKPSRDICQRGTSLTIQCQVDSQVTMMFWYRQQPGQSLTLIATANQGSEATYESGFVIDKFPISRPNLTFSTLTVSNMSPEDSSIYLCSVEGGRDGYTFGSGTRLTVV.

This clonotype was seen only a few times. The chain is built from TRBV7-2 and TRBJ2-3, with D perhaps given as TRBD1 or TRBD2 (5 bases each). The germline gives CDR1 SGHTA, CDR2 FQGNSA. Trimming took off 2 bases at V and 4 bases at J, with 10 bases between the two ends. This CDR3 comprises 14 residues. CDR3 in amino acids: CASSLRVGPDTQYF. The CDR3 DNA reads as TGTGCCAGCAGCTTAAGGGTGGGACCAGATACGCAGTATTTT.

The gene calls are TRBV12-3 or TRBV12-4 and TRBJ2-7, with 8 bases identical to TRBD1. The ends lost 8 bases at V and 7 bases at J; junction bases unmatched: 10. The CDR3 loop spans 13 amino acids. CDR3 in amino acids: CASERQGSGEQYF. In DNA form, the CDR3 reads TGTGCCAGCGAAAGACAGGGGTCTGGTGAGCAGTACTTC.

This chain joins TRBV7-6 and TRBJ2-5, with D maybe TRBD1 (6 bases). This CDR3 region has 13 residues. Trimming left V 5 bases short and J 11 bases short, with 18 bases between. Germline loops: CDR1 SGHVS, CDR2 FNYEAQ. The CDR3 spells CASSLIQGLTQYF. The DNA of the CDR3 is TGTGCCAGCAGCCTCATCCAGGGGCTAACGCAGTACTTC.